Listed here is a single TCR beta chain. Authors' data handling: Amplification of reference gene primers provided the estimated nucleated cell counts. Assay: immunoSEQ multiplex PCR; the TCRdb copy retains only in-frame clones and omits some. That table is the source of V, J and clone size, and D and trimming were worked out from the DNA. The sample includes around 320,000 clones, approximately 91% of them seen just once. This entry belongs to a study of blood T cell repertoires in COVID-19. About the research overall: Samples of COVID-19 (acute and convalescent) were obtained from the United States, Italy and Spain. The cDNA or gDNA used as material had been derived from T cells, B-cell-depleted T cells, or PBMCs.

During the 2 weeks before they entered the study, exposed participants had met someone with a PCR-confirmed or clinician-diagnosed COVID-19 case. Germline assignment: CDR1 LGHDT and CDR2 YNNKEL (reference sequence). The germline V and J ends were trimmed by 0 bases and 6 bases, with 18 bases remaining between them. The CDR3 consists of 18 residues. This receptor was taken from a woman in her thirties who had been exposed to COVID-19. Sequenced: PBMCs or T cells enriched from blood (not recorded which). The V and J genes are TRBV3-1 (or the pseudogene TRBV3-2) and TRBJ1-6; TRBD1 might be the D (6 bases). The CDR3 sequence is CASSQEGRRGRGNSPLHF. DNA for the CDR3: TGTGCCAGCAGCCAAGAGGGGCGGCGGGGGCGCGGTAATTCACCCCTCCACTTT.